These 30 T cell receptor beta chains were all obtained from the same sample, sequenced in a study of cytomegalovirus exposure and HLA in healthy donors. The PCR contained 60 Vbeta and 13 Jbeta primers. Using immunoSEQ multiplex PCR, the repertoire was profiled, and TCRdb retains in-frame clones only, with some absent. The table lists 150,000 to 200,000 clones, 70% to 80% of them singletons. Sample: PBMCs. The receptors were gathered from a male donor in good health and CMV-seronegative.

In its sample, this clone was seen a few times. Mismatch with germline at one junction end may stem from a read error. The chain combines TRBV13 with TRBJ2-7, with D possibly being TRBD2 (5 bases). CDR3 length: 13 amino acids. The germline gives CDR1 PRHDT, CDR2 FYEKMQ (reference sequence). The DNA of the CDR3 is TGTGCCAGCAGCCTAGGGAGCTCCTACGAGCAGTACTTC. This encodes CASSLGSSYEQYF.

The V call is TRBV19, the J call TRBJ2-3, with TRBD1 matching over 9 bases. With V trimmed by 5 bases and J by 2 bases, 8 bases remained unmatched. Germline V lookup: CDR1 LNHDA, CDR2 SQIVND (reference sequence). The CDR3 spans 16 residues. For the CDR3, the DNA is TGTGCCAGTAGTCTACAGGGGGCCGTGATCACAGATACGCAGTATTTT. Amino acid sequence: CASSLQGAVITDTQYF.

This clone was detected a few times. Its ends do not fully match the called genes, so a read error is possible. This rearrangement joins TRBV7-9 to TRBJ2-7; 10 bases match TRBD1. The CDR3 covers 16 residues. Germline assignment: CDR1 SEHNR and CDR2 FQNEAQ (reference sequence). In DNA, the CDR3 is TGTTCCAGCAGCCCCCCTAGACAGGGGGCAAGCTACGAGCAGTACTTC. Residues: CSSSPPRQGASYEQYF.

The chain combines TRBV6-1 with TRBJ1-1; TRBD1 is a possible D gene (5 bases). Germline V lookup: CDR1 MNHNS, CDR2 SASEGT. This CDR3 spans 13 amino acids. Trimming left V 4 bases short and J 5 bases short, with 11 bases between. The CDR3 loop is CASSGPGGTEAFF. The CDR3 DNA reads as TGTGCCAGCAGTGGACCCGGGGGGACTGAAGCTTTCTTT.

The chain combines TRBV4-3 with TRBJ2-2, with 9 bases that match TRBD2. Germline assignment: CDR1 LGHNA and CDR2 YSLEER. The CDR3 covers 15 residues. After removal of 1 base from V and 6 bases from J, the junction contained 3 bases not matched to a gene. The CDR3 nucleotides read TGCGCCAGCAGCCAAGTAGCTAGCGGGGCCGGGGAGCTGTTTTTT. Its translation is CASSQVASGAGELFF.

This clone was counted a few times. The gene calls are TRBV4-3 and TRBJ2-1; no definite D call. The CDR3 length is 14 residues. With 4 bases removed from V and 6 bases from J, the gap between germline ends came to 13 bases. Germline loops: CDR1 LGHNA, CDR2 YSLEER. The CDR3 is CASSLGGLSNEQFF. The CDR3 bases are TGCGCCAGCAGCCTAGGTGGGCTTTCCAATGAGCAGTTCTTC.

The CDR3 loop is CASSMGVGTASNEQFF. CDR3 DNA: TGTGCCAGTAGTATGGGCGTCGGGACAGCGTCCAATGAGCAGTTCTTC. The chain uses TRBV19 and TRBJ2-1; 7 bases match TRBD1. In germline, CDR1 is LNHDA, CDR2 SQIVND (reference sequence). V lost 3 bases to trimming and J lost 6 bases; unmatched junction nucleotides: 11. The CDR3 is made up of 16 amino acids.

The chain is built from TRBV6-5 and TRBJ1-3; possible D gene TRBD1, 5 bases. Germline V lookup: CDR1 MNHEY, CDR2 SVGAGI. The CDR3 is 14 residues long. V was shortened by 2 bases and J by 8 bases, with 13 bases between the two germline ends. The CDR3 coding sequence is TGTGCCAGCAGTTACGCGGGAAGGGACGACACCATATATTTT. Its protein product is CASSYAGRDDTIYF.

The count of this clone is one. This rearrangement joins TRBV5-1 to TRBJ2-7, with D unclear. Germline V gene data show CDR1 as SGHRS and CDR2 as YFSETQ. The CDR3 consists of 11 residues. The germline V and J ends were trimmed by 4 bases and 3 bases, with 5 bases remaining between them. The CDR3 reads CASSQNYEQYF. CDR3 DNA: TGCGCCAGCAGCCAAAACTACGAGCAGTACTTC.

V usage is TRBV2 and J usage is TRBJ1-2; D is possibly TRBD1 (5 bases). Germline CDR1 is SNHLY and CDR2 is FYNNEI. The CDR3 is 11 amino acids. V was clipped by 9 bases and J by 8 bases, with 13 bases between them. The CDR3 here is CASKQGEGYTF. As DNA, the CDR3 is TGTGCCAGTAAGCAGGGTGAGGGCTACACCTTC.

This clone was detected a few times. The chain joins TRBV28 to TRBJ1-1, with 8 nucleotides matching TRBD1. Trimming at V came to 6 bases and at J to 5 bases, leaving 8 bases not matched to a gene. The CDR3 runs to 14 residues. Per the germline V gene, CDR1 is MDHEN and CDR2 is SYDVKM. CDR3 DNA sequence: TGTGCCAGCAGCCGCAACAGGGGGAGGACTGAAGCTTTCTTT. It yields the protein CASSRNRGRTEAFF.

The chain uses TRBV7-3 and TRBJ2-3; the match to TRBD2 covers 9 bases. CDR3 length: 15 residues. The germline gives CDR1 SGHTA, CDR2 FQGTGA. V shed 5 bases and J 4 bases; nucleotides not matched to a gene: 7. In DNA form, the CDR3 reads TGTGCCAGCAGCCGGCTAGCGGGACCGGCAGATACGCAGTATTTT. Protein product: CASSRLAGPADTQYF.

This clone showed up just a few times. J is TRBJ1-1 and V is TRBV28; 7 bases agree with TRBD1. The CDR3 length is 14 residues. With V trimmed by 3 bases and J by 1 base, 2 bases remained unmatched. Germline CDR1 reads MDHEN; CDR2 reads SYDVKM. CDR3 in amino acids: CASSLGQTNTEAFF. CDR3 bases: TGTGCCAGCAGTTTGGGACAGACGAACACTGAAGCTTTCTTT.

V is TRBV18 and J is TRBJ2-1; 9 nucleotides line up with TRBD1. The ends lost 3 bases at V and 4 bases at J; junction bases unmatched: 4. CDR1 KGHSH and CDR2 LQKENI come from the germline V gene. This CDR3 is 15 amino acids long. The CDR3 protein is CASSPTGGRYNEQFF. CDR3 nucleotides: TGTGCCAGCTCACCGACAGGGGGGAGATACAATGAGCAGTTCTTC.

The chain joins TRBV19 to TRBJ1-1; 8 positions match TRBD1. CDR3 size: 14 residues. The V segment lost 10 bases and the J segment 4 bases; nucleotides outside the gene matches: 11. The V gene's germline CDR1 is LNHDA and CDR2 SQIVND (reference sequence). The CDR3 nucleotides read TGTGCCACCTTGGGACAGGTAGCAGGCACTGAAGCTTTCTTT. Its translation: CATLGQVAGTEAFF.

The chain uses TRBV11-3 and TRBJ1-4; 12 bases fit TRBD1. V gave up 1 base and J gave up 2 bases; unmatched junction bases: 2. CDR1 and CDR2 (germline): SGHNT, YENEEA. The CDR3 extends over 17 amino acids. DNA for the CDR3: TGTGCCAGCAGCTTAGGGGACAGGGGGCTCACTAATGAAAAACTGTTTTTT. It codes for CASSLGDRGLTNEKLFF.

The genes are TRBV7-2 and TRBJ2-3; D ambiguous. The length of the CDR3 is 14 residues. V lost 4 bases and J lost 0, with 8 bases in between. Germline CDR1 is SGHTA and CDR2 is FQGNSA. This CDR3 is CASSSHISTDTQYF. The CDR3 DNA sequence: TGTGCCAGCAGCTCACATATTAGCACAGATACGCAGTATTTT.

CDR3 DNA: TGTGCCAGCAGCCCATACAGGGTTGAGAACTATGGCTACACCTTC. Protein: CASSPYRVENYGYTF. The chain carries TRBV7-2 and TRBJ1-2; tentatively, D is TRBD1 (6 bases). The V gene's germline CDR1 is SGHTA and CDR2 FQGNSA. The V end lost 5 bases, the J end lost 2 bases, and 15 bases lay between the germline ends. The CDR3 has 15 amino acids.

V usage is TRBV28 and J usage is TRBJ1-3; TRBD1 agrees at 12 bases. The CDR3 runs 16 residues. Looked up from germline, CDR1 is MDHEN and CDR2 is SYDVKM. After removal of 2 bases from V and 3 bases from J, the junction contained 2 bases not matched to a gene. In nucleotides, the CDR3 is TGTGCCAGCAGTTTAGGGACAGGGGGCTTTGGAAACACCATATATTTT. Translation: CASSLGTGGFGNTIYF.

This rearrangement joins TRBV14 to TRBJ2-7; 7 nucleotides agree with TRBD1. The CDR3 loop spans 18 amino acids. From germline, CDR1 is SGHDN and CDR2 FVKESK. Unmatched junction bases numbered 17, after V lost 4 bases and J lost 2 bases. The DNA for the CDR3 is TGTGCCAGCAGCCCAACTCCTGAAGGCCGGGACAGCACCTACGAGCAGTACTTC. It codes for CASSPTPEGRDSTYEQYF.

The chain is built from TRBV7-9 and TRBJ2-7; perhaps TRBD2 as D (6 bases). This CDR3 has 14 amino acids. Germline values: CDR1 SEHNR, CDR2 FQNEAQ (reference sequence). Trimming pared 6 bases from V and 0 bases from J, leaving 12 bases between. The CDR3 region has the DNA TGTGCCAGCAGGCCAGCCGGGAGCTCCTACGAGCAGTACTTC. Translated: CASRPAGSSYEQYF.

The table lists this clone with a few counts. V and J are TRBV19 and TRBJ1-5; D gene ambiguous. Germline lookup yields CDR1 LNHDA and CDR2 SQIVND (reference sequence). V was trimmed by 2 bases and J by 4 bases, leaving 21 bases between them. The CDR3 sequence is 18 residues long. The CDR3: CASSIKGRGQLLNQPQHF. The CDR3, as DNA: TGTGCCAGTAGTATAAAAGGGAGAGGGCAGTTACTAAATCAGCCCCAGCATTTT.

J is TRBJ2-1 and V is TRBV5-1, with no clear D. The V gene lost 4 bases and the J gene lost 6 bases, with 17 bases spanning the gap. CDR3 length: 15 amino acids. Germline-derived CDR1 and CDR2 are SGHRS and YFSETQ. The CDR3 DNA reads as TGCGCCAGCAGCCCAACCCCAATCTACGGCAATGAGCAGTTCTTC. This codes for CASSPTPIYGNEQFF.

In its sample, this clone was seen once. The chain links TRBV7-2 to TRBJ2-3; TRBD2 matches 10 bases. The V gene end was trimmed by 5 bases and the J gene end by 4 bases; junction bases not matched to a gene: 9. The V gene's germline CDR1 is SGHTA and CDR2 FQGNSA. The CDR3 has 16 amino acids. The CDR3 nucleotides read TGTGCCAGCAGCCTCCCGCTAGCGGGAGAGGCAGATACGCAGTATTTT. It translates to CASSLPLAGEADTQYF.

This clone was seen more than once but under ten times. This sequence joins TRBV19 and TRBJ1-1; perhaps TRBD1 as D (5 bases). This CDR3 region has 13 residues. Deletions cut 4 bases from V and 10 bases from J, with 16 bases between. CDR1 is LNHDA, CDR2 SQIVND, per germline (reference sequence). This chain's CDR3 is CASSTTGSWGAFF. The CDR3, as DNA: TGTGCCAGTAGTACTACAGGCTCCTGGGGAGCTTTCTTT.

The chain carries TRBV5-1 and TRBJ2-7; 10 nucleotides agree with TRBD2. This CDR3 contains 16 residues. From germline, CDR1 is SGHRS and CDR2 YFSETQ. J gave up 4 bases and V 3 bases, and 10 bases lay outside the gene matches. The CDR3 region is CASSSGQAGGAYEQYF. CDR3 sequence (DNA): TGCGCCAGCAGCTCGGGACAAGCGGGAGGGGCGTACGAGCAGTACTTC.

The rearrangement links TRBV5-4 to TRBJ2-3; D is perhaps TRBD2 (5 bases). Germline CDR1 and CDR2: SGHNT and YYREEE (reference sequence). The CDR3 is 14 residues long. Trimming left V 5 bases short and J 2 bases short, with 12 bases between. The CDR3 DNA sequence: TGTGCCAGCAGGCGAGGGTGGGACACAGATACGCAGTATTTT. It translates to CASRRGWDTDTQYF. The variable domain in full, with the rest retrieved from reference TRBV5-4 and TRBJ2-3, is ETGVTQSPTHLIKTRGQQVTLRCSSQSGHNTVSWYQQALGQGPQFIFQYYREEENGRGNFPPRFSGLQFPNYSSELNVNALELDDSALYLCASRRGWDTDTQYFGPGTRLTVL.

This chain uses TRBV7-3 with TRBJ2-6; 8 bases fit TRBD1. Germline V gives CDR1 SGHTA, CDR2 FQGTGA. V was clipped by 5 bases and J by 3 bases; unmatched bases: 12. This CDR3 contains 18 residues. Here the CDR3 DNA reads TGTGCCAGCAGCCCAGTTGGGACAGGCTTCGGTGGGGCCAACGTCCTGACTTTC. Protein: CASSPVGTGFGGANVLTF.

The CDR3 region has the DNA TGTGCCTGGAGTGGATCGAGGGGCACAGATACGCAGTATTTT. It encodes CAWSGSRGTDTQYF. The V call is TRBV30, the J call TRBJ2-3, with a weak D call TRBD2 (5 bases). The CDR3 length is 14 residues. Germline assignment: CDR1 GTSNPN and CDR2 SVGIG (reference sequence). V dropped 1 base and J dropped 1 base, with 9 bases sitting between them.

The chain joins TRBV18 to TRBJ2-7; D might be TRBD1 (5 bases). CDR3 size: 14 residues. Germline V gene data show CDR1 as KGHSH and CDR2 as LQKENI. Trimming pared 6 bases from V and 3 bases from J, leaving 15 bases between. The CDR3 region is CASSPMTDVYEQYF. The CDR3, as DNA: TGTGCCAGCTCCCCTATGACAGACGTCTACGAGCAGTACTTC.